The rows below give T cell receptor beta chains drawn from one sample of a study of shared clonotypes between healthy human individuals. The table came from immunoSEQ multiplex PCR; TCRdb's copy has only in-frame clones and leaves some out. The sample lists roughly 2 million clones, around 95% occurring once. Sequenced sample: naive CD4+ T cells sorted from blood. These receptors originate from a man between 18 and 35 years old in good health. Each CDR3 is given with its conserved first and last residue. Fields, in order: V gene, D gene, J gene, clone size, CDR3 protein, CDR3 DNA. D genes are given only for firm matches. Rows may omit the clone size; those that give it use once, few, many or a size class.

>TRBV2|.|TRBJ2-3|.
CATSSTWSRTDTQYF
TGTGCCACTTCTTCTACGTGGAGTCGGACAGATACGCAGTATTTT
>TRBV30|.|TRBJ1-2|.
CAWRVVGGYGYTF
TGTGCCTGGAGAGTAGTAGGAGGATATGGCTACACCTTC
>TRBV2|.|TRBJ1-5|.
CASQSNNQPQHF
TGTGCCAGTCAGAGTAACAATCAGCCCCAGCATTTT
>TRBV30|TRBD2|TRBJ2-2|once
CAWRGTSGGKGGELFF
TGTGCCTGGAGAGGGACTAGCGGGGGCAAGGGCGGGGAGCTGTTTTTT
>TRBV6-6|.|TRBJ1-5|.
CASSPDDNSNQPQHF
TGTGCCAGCAGCCCGGACGATAATAGCAATCAGCCCCAGCATTTT
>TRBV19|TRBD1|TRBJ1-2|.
CASSGQALGYTF
TGTGCCAGTAGCGGACAGGCTCTAGGCTACACCTTC
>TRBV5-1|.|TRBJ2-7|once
CASSSSSYEQYF
TGCGCCAGCAGTTCGTCTTCCTACGAGCAGTACTTC
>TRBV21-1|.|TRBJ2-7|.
CASSTIYEQYF
TGTGCCAGCAGCACCATCTACGAGCAGTACTTC
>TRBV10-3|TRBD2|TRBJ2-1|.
CAIITVSGRATNEQFF
TGTGCCATCATTACTGTTAGCGGGAGGGCCACGAATGAGCAGTTCTTC
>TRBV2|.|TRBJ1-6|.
CASSEQAGSPLHF
TGTGCCAGCAGTGAACAGGCTGGTTCACCCCTCCACTTT
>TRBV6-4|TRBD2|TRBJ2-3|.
CASSLAGGTDTQYF
TGTGCCAGCAGTCTAGCGGGGGGCACAGATACGCAGTATTTT
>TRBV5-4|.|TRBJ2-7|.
CASSSDYSYEQYF
TGTGCCAGCAGCTCGGACTACTCCTACGAGCAGTACTTC
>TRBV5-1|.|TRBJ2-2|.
CASSLTGRIDNTGELFF
TGCGCCAGCAGCTTGACAGGGAGGATCGATAACACCGGGGAGCTGTTTTTT
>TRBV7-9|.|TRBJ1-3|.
CASSQTNSGNTIYF
TGTGCCAGCAGCCAGACAAACTCTGGAAACACCATATATTTT
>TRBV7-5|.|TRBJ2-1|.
CARSPLDRSSYNEQFF
TGTGCCAGAAGCCCCCTCGACAGGAGCTCCTACAATGAGCAGTTCTTC